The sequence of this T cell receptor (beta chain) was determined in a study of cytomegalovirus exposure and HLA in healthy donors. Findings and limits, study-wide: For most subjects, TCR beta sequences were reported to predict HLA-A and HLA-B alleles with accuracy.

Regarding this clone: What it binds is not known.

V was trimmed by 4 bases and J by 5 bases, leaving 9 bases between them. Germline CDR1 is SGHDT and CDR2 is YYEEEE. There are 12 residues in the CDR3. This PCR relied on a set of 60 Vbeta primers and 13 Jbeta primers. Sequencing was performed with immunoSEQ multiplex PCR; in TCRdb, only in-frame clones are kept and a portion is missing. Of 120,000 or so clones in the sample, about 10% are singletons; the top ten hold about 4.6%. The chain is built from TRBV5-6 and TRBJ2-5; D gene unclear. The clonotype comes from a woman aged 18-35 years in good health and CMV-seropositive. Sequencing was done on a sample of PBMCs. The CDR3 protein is CASSLSSETQYF. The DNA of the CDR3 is TGTGCCAGCAGCCTTTCCTCGGAGACCCAGTACTTC.